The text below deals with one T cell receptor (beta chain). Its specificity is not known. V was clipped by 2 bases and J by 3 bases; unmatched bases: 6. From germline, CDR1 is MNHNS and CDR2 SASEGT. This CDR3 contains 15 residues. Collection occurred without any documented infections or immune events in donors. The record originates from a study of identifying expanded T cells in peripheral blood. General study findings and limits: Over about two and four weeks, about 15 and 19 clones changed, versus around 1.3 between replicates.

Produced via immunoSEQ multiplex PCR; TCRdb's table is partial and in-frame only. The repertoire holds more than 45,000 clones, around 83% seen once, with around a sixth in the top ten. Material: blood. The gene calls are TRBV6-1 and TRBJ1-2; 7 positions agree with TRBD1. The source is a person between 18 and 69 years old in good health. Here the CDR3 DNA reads TGTGCCAGCAGTGAATACCACAGGGGAGACTATGGCTACACCTTC. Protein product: CASSEYHRGDYGYTF.